The text below deals with one T cell receptor (beta chain). It lacks a known antigen. There are no base qualities to consult, and no much larger clone falls within one base. The germline V gene yields MNHEY for CDR1 and SVGAGI for CDR2. V is clipped by 2 bases and J by 4 bases, and the sequence between their germline boundaries is 15 bases long. Inclusive of the bounding cysteine and phenylalanine, the CDR3 is 15 residues long. Of the read, only the CDR3 DNA is kept; its 45 bases are in frame from base 1. The immunoSEQ hsTCRB v3.0 assay was used at survey level resolution to sequence the TRB variable region. The target sequencing depth for TRB was about 40,000-55,000 T-cell genomes per sample. An Illumina MiSeq with a v3 150-cycle kit was used to sequence the pooled TRB libraries. The original methods were these. Repertoire analysis was run in R within a reproducible Nextflow workflow that covered QC, data transformation and analysis. LymphoSeq2, an R package for exploring AIRR-Seq data, was used to implement custom analyses. After excluding several samples that yielded fewer than 5000 total TRB sequences, roughly 190 HIV repertoires remained for analysis. Among the roughly 190 retained HIV repertoires, approximately 59 were collected before ART initiation and 120 to 140 after ART initiation. Each repertoire was downsampled to 5000 TRB nucleotide sequences, and summary statistics were averaged across 100 downsampling iterations. TRB sequences were retained for analysis only if CDR3 regions of at least seven amino acids were present. Diversity was measured with a Shannon entropy-derived clonality score and the Gini coefficient. In repertoire networks, the top 5000 CDR3 amino acid sequences were linked whenever an edit distance of one separated two sequences. For TRB CDR3 amino acid sequences, antigen specificity groups and MHC restriction were predicted with GLIPH2. Known CMV, EBV, HIV or tissue antigen associations were flagged by matching CDR3 amino acid sequences against VDJdb and McPAS-TCR. Pre-ART, post-ART and control groups were compared with Wilcoxon signed-rank tests and Holm-Bonferroni correction. This immuneACCESS table, as held by TCRdb, lists in-frame sequences with V and J called but not all clones. Of the missing ones, under half trace to an unresolved V gene in checked studies; the others have no known cause. The V and J calls and clone size were taken over from that table, and D and trimming were inferred from the DNA. This sample lists about 12,000 clones; roughly 79% were detected once. 9.5% to 13% of the sample is in the top ten clones.

Participants were included only if at least one PBMC sample before ART initiation and at least two post-ART samples were available. Treatment was received in the United States of America by all participants with HIV. Before DNA extraction, cryopreserved samples of about 1-10 million PBMC were thawed and washed. At the time of the earliest PBMC sample for each participant with HIV, ages ranged from about 20 to 54 years. PBMC samples from each participant spanned 1-4 timepoints before ART initiation and 2-8 timepoints after ART initiation, with a median of 7 samples. For every participant, serial HIV viral load, CD4+ T-cell count, ART history and demographic data were obtained. Genomic DNA was extracted from unsorted PBMC with a Qiagen kit on a QIAcube, with processing performed in batches of 12 samples. These data belong to a study of long-term antiretroviral therapy in people with HIV (dated by TCRdb to the early 2020s). The study in broad terms: The earliest samples were collected approximately a decade before the 2015 WHO recommendation for immediate ART, a period when ART was typically delayed until CD4 counts fell. Whether ART initiation and durable HIV suppression were associated with changes in peripheral blood TRB repertoire composition and diversity was tested in a retrospective serial study. A total of 192 cryopreserved PBMC samples were contributed to the cohort by 30 adults with confirmed HIV infection, with samples collected serially over a mean of roughly six years (range 1-12). Of the 30 participants with HIV, approximately 11 were female. No cross-contamination during QIAcube processing was shown when test extractions of a monoclonal T-cell line were performed alongside 30 to 40 polyclonal samples.

What the study reported, not specific to this receptor: Starting ART was linked to a significant rise in TRB diversity, yet even with long-term ART the diversity remained significantly lower than in transplant donor controls. Expanded TRB clones identified before ART initiation dominated the repertoire at all time points, although this dominance fluctuated and declined in many PLHIV after ART. Unsorted PBMC were profiled instead of sorted CD4+ and CD8+ T cells because pre-ART samples had limited cell numbers. HIV repertoires had narrower CDR3 length ranges than controls, and the network structure suggested an antigen-experienced repertoire that shifted only slightly toward naive after ART. Since PBMC availability was limited, sequencing covered only the TCR beta chain, with no alpha chain pairing. No data were available on ART adherence, viral resistance or therapy changes, limiting inferences about post-ART repertoire changes. The samples span the years 2004 to 2017, and the ART regimens used at that time may not be as effective as current regimens.

The receptor chain draws on TRBV6-5 and TRBJ2-7, and the D gene may be TRBD2, 6 bases matching. The sample was unsorted PBMCs, taken 0.8 years before starting antiretroviral therapy. The TCR sequence derives from a woman in her forties with HIV. Read as DNA, the sequence is TGTGCCAGCAGTTACCGGGAGACTAGTTGGTACGAGCAGTACTTC. This translates into CASSYRETSWYEQYF.